The present entry profiles one T cell receptor (beta chain) with its context. The antigen remains undetermined. The primer mix had 60 Vbeta and 13 Jbeta primers. Authors' methods: In a later analysis, around 10 million of tens of millions of unique beta chains occurred in at least two donors. The protocol was immunoSEQ multiplex PCR, while the TCRdb copy is restricted to in-frame clones and leaves out a portion. V, J and clone size derive from that table, while D and trimming were established from the DNA sequence. The sample consists of roughly 100,000 clones, approximately 71% of them appearing once. This record comes from a study of cytomegalovirus exposure and HLA in healthy donors. Study-wide results and limits: It was reported in a later analysis that an Asian-associated ancestry cluster showed fewer N-insertions than the roughly 710-donor mean. Several of the most significant clusters appeared, in a later analysis, to be linked to common viral pathogens. Sequencing had likely introduced a cluster of highly shared sequence variants as an artifact.

Germline lookup yields CDR1 ENHRY and CDR2 SYGVKD. V was clipped by 0 bases and J by 5 bases, with 19 bases between them. The CDR3 has 17 residues. V gene TRBV10-3 combines with J gene TRBJ1-1; tentatively, D is TRBD1 (5 bases). Input material: PBMCs. This receptor was identified in a young woman in good health and CMV-seropositive. CDR3 coding DNA: TGTGCCATCAGTGAGTCGGGGGGAAATCCCGGCAGGACTGAAGCTTTCTTT. Translated: CAISESGGNPGRTEAFF.